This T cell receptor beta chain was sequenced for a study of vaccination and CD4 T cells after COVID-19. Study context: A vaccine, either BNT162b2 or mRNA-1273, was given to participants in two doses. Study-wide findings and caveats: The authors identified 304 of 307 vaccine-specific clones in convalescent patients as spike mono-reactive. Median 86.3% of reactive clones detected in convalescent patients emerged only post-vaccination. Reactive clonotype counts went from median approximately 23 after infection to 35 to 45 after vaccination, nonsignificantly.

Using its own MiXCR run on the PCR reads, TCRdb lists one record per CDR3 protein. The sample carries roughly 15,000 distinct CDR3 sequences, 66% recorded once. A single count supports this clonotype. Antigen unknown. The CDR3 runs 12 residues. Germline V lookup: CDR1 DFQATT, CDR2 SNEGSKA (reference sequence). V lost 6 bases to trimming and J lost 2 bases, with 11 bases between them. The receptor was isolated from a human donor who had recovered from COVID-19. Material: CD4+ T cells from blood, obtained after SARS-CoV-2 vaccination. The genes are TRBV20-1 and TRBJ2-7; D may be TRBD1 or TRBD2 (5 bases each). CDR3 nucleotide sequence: TGCAGTGCATACGGGACCACCTACGAGCAGTACTTC. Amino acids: CSAYGTTYEQYF.